These 4 T cell receptor beta chains originate from one sample sequenced in a study of T-cell memory formation after mild COVID-19 listed by TCRdb under 2021. The receptor library was made with 5' RACE. These reads were obtained on an Illumina NovaSeq 6000. Clones were called with MiXCR by TCRdb after fastp trimmed the public reads at Q25, and only in-frame beta chains were retained. Rows matching on CDR3 protein sequence are summarized as one entry with the most common DNA and genes. Across this sample there are roughly 450,000 distinct CDR3 sequences, with about 20% seen only once. In total, the top ten clones hold 10% to 15% of the sample. What was sequenced was PBMCs or a T cell subset sorted from them (not recorded which). Every receptor here comes from an adult woman who had mild COVID-19 (a few samples of this study predate the infection). The sample titles of this study are shuffled in the database, so cell type and time point are left out; the donor was told from shared clones.

The sample holds a few counts of this clonotype. The chain recombines TRBV20-1 with TRBJ2-7, with D maybe TRBD2 (5 bases). V lost 3 bases, J lost 4 bases, and 13 bases lay in between. This CDR3 comprises 13 residues. The V gene's germline CDR1 is DFQATT and CDR2 SNEGSKA (reference sequence). CDR3 sequence: CSASPDLGYEQYF. DNA of the CDR3: TGCAGTGCTAGCCCGGACTTAGGGTACGAGCAGTACTTC.

The chain links TRBV6-2 or TRBV6-3 to TRBJ1-5; 7 nucleotides agree with TRBD1. With V trimmed by 8 bases and J by 0 bases, 4 bases remained unmatched. The CDR3 sequence is 14 residues long. CDR1 and CDR2 (germline): MNHEY, SVGEGT. CDR3 region: CASDRDRSNQPQHF. The CDR3 DNA reads as TGTGCCAGCGACAGGGACCGTAGCAATCAGCCCCAGCATTTT.

This clonotype has a single count. The chain carries TRBV30 and TRBJ1-2; 9 bases agree with TRBD1. With V trimmed by 3 bases and J by 4 bases, 6 bases remained unmatched. The germline gives CDR1 GTSNPN, CDR2 SVGIG (reference sequence). The CDR3 covers 14 residues. Written as DNA, the CDR3 is TGTGCCTGGAGCGAGGCGGGACAGGGCTATGGCTACACCTTC. Protein sequence: CAWSEAGQGYGYTF. The full variable domain, in which reference TRBV30 and TRBJ1-2 provide the parts outside the CDR3, is SQTIHQWPATLVQPVGSPLSLECTVEGTSNPNLYWYRQAAGRGLQLLFYSVGIGQISSEVPQNLSASRPQDRQFILSSKKLLLSDSGFYLCAWSEAGQGYGYTFGSGTRLTVV.

This chain links TRBV12-3 or TRBV12-4 with TRBJ2-1; TRBD2 matches at 9 bases. The CDR3 spans 13 residues. Trimming took 8 bases from V and 6 from J; bases not matched to a gene: 5. CDR3 region: CASGRGGRNEQFF. CDR3 DNA: TGTGCCAGCGGGCGGGGGGGCCGCAATGAGCAGTTCTTC.